This is a list of T cell receptor beta chains from one sample in a study of T cell changes during pregnancy in multiple sclerosis. TCRdb keeps only in-frame clones here, not all; method: immunoSEQ multiplex PCR. Among roughly 87,000 clones listed, roughly nine tenths were seen once. Sequenced here: PBMCs, sampled in the first trimester of pregnancy. The receptors were gathered from a female donor in good health, serving as a control in a pregnancy study. Some clones in this sample may be carry-over from other donors' samples. CDR3s include the opening cysteine and the closing phenylalanine or tryptophan. Each record gives: clone size, CDR3 length, J gene, D gene, V gene, CDR3 protein, CDR3 DNA. The D gene is left open where the match is weak. The size entry is marked missing in some rows and otherwise reads once, few, many or a size class.

abundance: NA
len: 13
j_gene: TRBJ2-3
d_gene: TRBD1
v_gene: TRBV11-3
CDR3aa: CASSIGQGDTQYF
CDR3nt: TGTGCCAGCAGCATAGGACAGGGCGATACGCAGTATTTT

abundance: NA
len: 14
j_gene: TRBJ1-2
d_gene: TRBD1
v_gene: TRBV7-2
CDR3aa: CASSSGTGRGGYTF
CDR3nt: TGTGCCAGCAGCTCGGGGACAGGGCGGGGAGGCTACACCTTC

abundance: NA
len: 14
j_gene: TRBJ2-1
d_gene: TRBD2
v_gene: TRBV5-1
CDR3aa: CASSFGREIWEQFF
CDR3nt: TGCGCCAGCAGCTTCGGGCGGGAGATTTGGGAGCAGTTCTTC

abundance: NA
len: 17
j_gene: TRBJ2-6
d_gene: NA
v_gene: TRBV5-1
CDR3aa: CASSLESVPSGANVLTF
CDR3nt: TGCGCCAGCAGCTTGGAGAGCGTCCCATCTGGGGCCAACGTCCTGACTTTC

abundance: NA
len: 15
j_gene: TRBJ2-3
d_gene: TRBD2
v_gene: TRBV27
CDR3aa: CASSSPSGGTDTQYF
CDR3nt: TGTGCCAGCAGTTCCCCTAGCGGGGGAACAGATACGCAGTATTTT

abundance: NA
len: 15
j_gene: TRBJ2-1
d_gene: NA
v_gene: TRBV29-1
CDR3aa: CSVTGWGPGVDEQFF
CDR3nt: TGCAGCGTCACGGGGTGGGGGCCAGGGGTGGATGAGCAGTTCTTC

abundance: few
len: 15
j_gene: TRBJ1-1
d_gene: TRBD1
v_gene: TRBV6-1
CDR3aa: CASTIGQGLNTEAFF
CDR3nt: TGTGCCAGCACCATTGGACAGGGACTGAACACTGAAGCTTTCTTT

abundance: NA
len: 13
j_gene: TRBJ2-1
d_gene: NA
v_gene: TRBV7-6
CDR3aa: CASSLESYNEQFF
CDR3nt: TGTGCCAGCAGCCTCGAGTCCTACAATGAGCAGTTCTTC

abundance: NA
len: 14
j_gene: TRBJ1-1
d_gene: TRBD1
v_gene: TRBV6-5
CDR3aa: CASRPGTANTEAFF
CDR3nt: TGTGCCAGCAGGCCCGGGACAGCGAACACTGAAGCTTTCTTT

abundance: NA
len: 16
j_gene: TRBJ2-3
d_gene: TRBD2
v_gene: TRBV7-9
CDR3aa: CASSSRGLAGTDTQYF
CDR3nt: TGTGCCAGCAGCTCCAGGGGACTAGCGGGCACAGATACGCAGTATTTT

abundance: NA
len: 13
j_gene: TRBJ2-2
d_gene: NA
v_gene: TRBV7-7
CDR3aa: CASSRGNTGELFF
CDR3nt: TGTGCTAGCAGCAGGGGGAACACCGGGGAGCTGTTTTTT

abundance: NA
len: 16
j_gene: TRBJ2-6
d_gene: TRBD1
v_gene: TRBV23-1
CDR3aa: CASRQGPSPGANVLTF
CDR3nt: TGCGCCAGCAGACAGGGGCCGTCCCCTGGGGCCAACGTCCTGACTTTC

abundance: once
len: 15
j_gene: TRBJ2-1
d_gene: TRBD2
v_gene: TRBV2
CDR3aa: CASRVAGGPRGEQFF
CDR3nt: TGTGCCAGCAGAGTGGCGGGGGGGCCGAGGGGGGAGCAGTTCTTC

abundance: NA
len: 12
j_gene: TRBJ1-2
d_gene: NA
v_gene: TRBV28
CDR3aa: CASSLPFYGYTF
CDR3nt: TGTGCCAGCAGTTTACCGTTCTATGGCTACACCTTC

abundance: NA
len: 16
j_gene: TRBJ1-1
d_gene: NA
v_gene: TRBV7-9
CDR3aa: CASSPEGRQMNTEAFF
CDR3nt: TGTGCCAGCAGCCCGGAGGGCCGACAGATGAACACTGAAGCTTTCTTT

abundance: NA
len: 12
j_gene: TRBJ2-3
d_gene: NA
v_gene: TRBV29-1
CDR3aa: CSVELATDTQYF
CDR3nt: TGCAGCGTTGAACTAGCAACAGATACGCAGTATTTT

abundance: medium-sized
len: 14
j_gene: TRBJ1-5
d_gene: NA
v_gene: TRBV5-5
CDR3aa: CASSFIPGFQPQHF
CDR3nt: TGTGCCAGCAGCTTCATTCCAGGGTTCCAGCCCCAGCATTTT

abundance: NA
len: 16
j_gene: TRBJ1-4
d_gene: NA
v_gene: TRBV28
CDR3aa: CASSRPSGVENEKLFF
CDR3nt: TGTGCCAGCAGTCGCCCCTCGGGAGTAGAGAATGAAAAACTGTTTTTT

abundance: NA
len: 11
j_gene: TRBJ1-6
d_gene: NA
v_gene: TRBV19
CDR3aa: CASGERSPLHF
CDR3nt: TGTGCCAGTGGAGAACGATCACCCCTCCACTTT

abundance: NA
len: 15
j_gene: TRBJ2-1
d_gene: TRBD2
v_gene: TRBV13
CDR3aa: CASSSGLAGHNEQFF
CDR3nt: TGTGCCAGCAGCTCCGGCCTAGCGGGCCACAATGAGCAGTTCTTC

abundance: NA
len: 12
j_gene: TRBJ1-1
d_gene: NA
v_gene: TRBV5-6
CDR3aa: CASSLVDREAFF
CDR3nt: TGTGCCAGCAGCTTGGTTGACAGGGAAGCTTTCTTT